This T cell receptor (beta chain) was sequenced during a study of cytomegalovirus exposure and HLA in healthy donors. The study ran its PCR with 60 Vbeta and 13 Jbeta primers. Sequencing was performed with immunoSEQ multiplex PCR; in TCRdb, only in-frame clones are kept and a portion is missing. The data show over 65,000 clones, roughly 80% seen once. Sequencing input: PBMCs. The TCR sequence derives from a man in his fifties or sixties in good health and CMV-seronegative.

CDR3: CAWSLAEIGYTF. The CDR3 DNA is TGTGCCTGGAGTCTGGCAGAAATTGGCTACACCTTC. This chain joins TRBV30 and TRBJ1-2; D is unresolved. The CDR3 is 12 amino acids. V dropped 2 bases and J dropped 7 bases, with 11 bases sitting between them. Germline V gene data show CDR1 as GTSNPN and CDR2 as SVGIG (reference sequence). Full variable domain (missing parts from reference TRBV30 and TRBJ1-2): SQTIHQWPATLVQPVGSPLSLECTVEGTSNPNLYWYRQAAGRGLQLLFYSVGIGQISSEVPQNLSASRPQDRQFILSSKKLLLSDSGFYLCAWSLAEIGYTFGSGTRLTVV.